This TCR beta chain was captured in a study of regulatory T cells in long-lasting Graves disease. Study outcomes and limitations: Newly diagnosed disease favored TRBV20-1 and TRBJ2-1 over persistent disease. The TCR repertoire of persistent Graves' patients was less diverse than that of newly diagnosed ones.

Time point described: persistent/refractory GD, antithyroid drugs over 5 years with positive TRAb. The TCR library was made from RNA that had been extracted from PBMCs in TRIzol. Trimming took 3 bases from V and 6 from J; bases not matched to a gene: 11. This CDR3 has 16 residues. Germline V gene lookup returns CDR1 MNHNS and CDR2 SASEGT. This clonotype was observed a few times. What it binds is not known. The authors built TCR beta libraries using iRepertoire HTBI primers and Arm-PCR of CDR3 regions. TCRdb re-derived calls from the multiplex PCR reads in MiXCR, one entry per CDR3 protein. The sample contains about 290,000 distinct CDR3 sequences, around 21% of which appear only once.

The chain uses TRBV6-1 and TRBJ2-1, with 7 nucleotides matching TRBD1. This TCR came from a female donor with Graves disease. Material: peripheral blood mononuclear cells (PBMCs), obtained when the disease was refractory, from a patient treated with antithyroid drugs. CDR3 nucleotide sequence: TGTGCCAGCAGTGATCTGGACAGGCGTCCCGCCAATGAGCAGTTCTTC. Residues: CASSDLDRRPANEQFF.